This record looks at one TCR beta chain sequence and its context. Its matching antigen is unknown. The data stem from a study of shared clonotypes between healthy human individuals. Study in general: Donors consisted of a couple of women and a few men between 18 and 49. Study observations and caveats: Exclusively blood specimens were collected; tissue repertoires likely differ.

Ten immunoSEQ deep assay plates served to sequence unsorted PBMC DNA. Repertoires were generated with immunoSEQ multiplex PCR, while TCRdb's copy carries only in-frame clones and drops some. The table shows some 500,000 clones, with approximately 80% occurring only once. Every donor was a Caucasian adult from Nashville, Tennessee. Trimming left V 7 bases short and J 6 bases short, with 19 bases between. The CDR3 runs 15 residues. Germline values: CDR1 MNHNS, CDR2 SASEGT. The rearrangement uses TRBV6-1 and TRBJ2-4; tentatively, D is TRBD2 (5 bases). The sequencing input was PBMCs. The receptor was derived from a woman aged 35 to 49 in good health. Some clones in this sample may be carry-over from other donors' samples. The CDR3 loop is CASNPIGSMGNIQYF. CDR3 nucleotides: TGTGCCAGCAACCCCATAGGGAGTATGGGAAACATTCAGTACTTC.